This T cell receptor beta chain appears in the sequencing data of a study of blood T cell repertoires in COVID-19. Study-wide context: Sample material is recorded as cDNA or gDNA derived from T cells, B-cell-depleted T cells, or PBMCs.

The CDR3 is 12 residues long. In germline, CDR1 is LNHNV, CDR2 YYDKDF (reference sequence). V gave up 2 bases and J gave up 8 bases, with 7 bases separating them. Clones were sequenced by immunoSEQ multiplex PCR, and TCRdb holds only the in-frame ones, with some missing. The sample holds 270,000 or so clones, approximately 88% seen once. This TCR came from a woman aged 40 to 50 with acute COVID-19. Sequenced material: PBMCs or T cells enriched from blood (not recorded which). The chain employs TRBV15 and TRBJ2-1; D ambiguous. As DNA, the CDR3 is TGTGCCACCAGCAGACCGGTCGATGAGCAGTTCTTC. It yields the protein CATSRPVDEQFF.